The 5 T cell receptor beta chains below were found in one sample sequenced in a study of blood T cell repertoires in COVID-19. TCRdb's table, derived via immunoSEQ multiplex PCR, lists solely in-frame clones and lacks some. The table includes around 310,000 clones, roughly 90% detected once. Sequences were obtained from PBMCs or T cells enriched from blood (not recorded which). These receptors were collected from a woman in her twenties or thirties who had recovered from COVID-19.

V usage is TRBV2 and J usage is TRBJ2-1, with TRBD2 identical over 10 bases. The CDR3 length is 15 residues. Trimming cost V 6 bases and J 6 bases; bases outside gene matches: 8. Per germline, CDR1 SNHLY and CDR2 FYNNEI. The CDR3 bases are TGTGCCAGCAGCACGGGACTAGCGAGCACCAATGAGCAGTTCTTC. Translated, it gives CASSTGLASTNEQFF.

The chain combines TRBV29-1 with TRBJ2-1; 9 bases map to TRBD2. Germline lookup yields CDR1 SQVTM and CDR2 ANQGSEA. The CDR3 consists of 11 residues. The CDR3 DNA is TGCATCCTGAGTAGCGGGAGTGTTTGGTTCTTC. Amino acid sequence: CILSSGSVWFF.

This sequence joins TRBV4-1 and TRBJ2-2, with TRBD2 matching 7 bases. The V gene end was trimmed by 0 bases and the J gene end by 1 base; junction bases not matched to a gene: 14. CDR3 size: 20 residues. The germline V gene encodes CDR1 MGHRA and CDR2 YSYEKL. The CDR3 protein is CASSQDFERDLFRNTGELFF. Here the CDR3 DNA reads TGCGCCAGCAGCCAAGATTTCGAGCGGGACCTTTTTAGGAACACCGGGGAGCTGTTTTTT.

The V gene is TRBV9, the J gene TRBJ2-1; 9 bases fit TRBD1. Per the germline V gene, CDR1 is SGDLS and CDR2 is YYNGEE. Trimming cost V 3 bases and J 7 bases; bases outside gene matches: 20. This CDR3 contains 19 residues. CDR3 nucleotide sequence: TGTGCCAGCAGCGCCTACTCGTATGTCGGGACAGGGTCAGGAAATGAGCAGTTCTTC. It translates to CASSAYSYVGTGSGNEQFF.

For this clone: Germline and junction disagree at one end, which may indicate a read error. The rearrangement joins TRBV4-1 to TRBJ1-2; D is undetermined. The CDR3 consists of 14 residues. In germline, CDR1 is MGHRA, CDR2 YSYEKL. CDR3 amino acids: CASSQVARNSGYTF. DNA of the CDR3: TGCGCCAGCAGCCAAGTCGCCAGGAACTCTGGCTACACCTTC.